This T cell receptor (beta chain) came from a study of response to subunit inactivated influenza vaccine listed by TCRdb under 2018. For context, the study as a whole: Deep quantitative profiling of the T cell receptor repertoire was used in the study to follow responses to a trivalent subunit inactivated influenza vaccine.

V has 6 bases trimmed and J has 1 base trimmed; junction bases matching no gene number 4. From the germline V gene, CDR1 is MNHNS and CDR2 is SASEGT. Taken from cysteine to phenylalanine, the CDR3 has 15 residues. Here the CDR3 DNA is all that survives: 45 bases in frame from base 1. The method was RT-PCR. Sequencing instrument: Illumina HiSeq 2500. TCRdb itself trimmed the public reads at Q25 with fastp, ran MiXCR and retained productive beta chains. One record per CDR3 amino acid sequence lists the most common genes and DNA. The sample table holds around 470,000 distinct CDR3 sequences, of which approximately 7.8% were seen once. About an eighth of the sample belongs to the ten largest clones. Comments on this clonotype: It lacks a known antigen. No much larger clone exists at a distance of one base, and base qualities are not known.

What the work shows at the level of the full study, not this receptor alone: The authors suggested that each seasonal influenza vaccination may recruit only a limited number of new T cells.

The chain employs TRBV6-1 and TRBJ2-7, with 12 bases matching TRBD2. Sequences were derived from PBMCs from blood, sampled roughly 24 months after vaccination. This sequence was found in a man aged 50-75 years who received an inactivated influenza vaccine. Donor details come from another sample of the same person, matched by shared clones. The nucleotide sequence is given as TGTGCCAGCAGAAGGACTAGCGGGGAATCCTACGAGCAGTACTTC. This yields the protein CASRRTSGESYEQYF.